This T cell receptor (beta chain) was identified during a study of Ad26.COV2.S vaccination and SARS-CoV-2 variants. Study information: The authors gave Ad26.COV2.S intramuscularly, either once or twice 56 days apart.

In germline, CDR1 is SGHAT, CDR2 FQNNGV. The CDR3 is made up of 12 amino acids. Treatment reported: 15 to 20 received Ad26.COV2.S at low or high dose, single or two shots; about five received placebo; per-sample allocation not given. Sampling was done on day 63 after the first vaccine or placebo injection. The individual, an adult aged 18-55 years, was a donor in Boston. About this clone: An end of the junction differs from the germline gene, which may be a read error.

Some clones are missing from TCRdb's copy, which holds only in-frame ones; the method was immunoSEQ multiplex PCR. Counted here are around 380,000 clones, 75% to 90% occurring once; the ten biggest clones make up 3% to 4.5%. The chain uses TRBV11-2 and TRBJ2-7; perhaps TRBD2 as D (7 bases). The receptor was isolated from a person aged 18 to 59 who received the Ad26.COV2.S COVID-19 vaccine or a placebo. The sequences come from peripheral blood, collected in a trial of Ad26.COV2.S vaccine versus placebo. This chain's CDR3 is CASSSGGPHQDF. The CDR3 nucleotides read TGTGCCAGCAGCTCGGGGGGCCCCCATCAGGACTTC.